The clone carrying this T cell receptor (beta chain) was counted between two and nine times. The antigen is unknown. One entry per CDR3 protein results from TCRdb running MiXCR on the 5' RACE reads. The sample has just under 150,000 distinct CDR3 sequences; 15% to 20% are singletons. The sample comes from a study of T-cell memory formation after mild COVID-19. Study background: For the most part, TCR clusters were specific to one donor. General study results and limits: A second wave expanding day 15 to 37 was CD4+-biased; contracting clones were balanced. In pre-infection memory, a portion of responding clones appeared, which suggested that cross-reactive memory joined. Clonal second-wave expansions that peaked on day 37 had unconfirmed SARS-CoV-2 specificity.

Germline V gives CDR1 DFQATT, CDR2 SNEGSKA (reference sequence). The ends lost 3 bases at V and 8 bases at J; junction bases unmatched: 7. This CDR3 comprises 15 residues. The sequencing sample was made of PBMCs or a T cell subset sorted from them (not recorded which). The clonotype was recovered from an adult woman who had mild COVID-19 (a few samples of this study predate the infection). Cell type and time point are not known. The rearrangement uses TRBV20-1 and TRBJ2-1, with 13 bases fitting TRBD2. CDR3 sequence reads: CSASKGLAGVHEQFF. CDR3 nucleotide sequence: TGCAGTGCTAGCAAAGGACTAGCGGGAGTCCATGAGCAGTTCTTC.